Listed below are T cell receptor beta chains from one sample, sequenced in a study of blood T cell repertoires in COVID-19. The repertoire was sequenced with immunoSEQ multiplex PCR; TCRdb's copy has only in-frame clones and lacks some. In the table there are approximately 51,000 clones, under 85% of which are singletons. The sequenced sample was peripheral blood. All receptors derive from a human donor in a cohort sampled during active COVID-19. CDR3s include the opening cysteine and the closing phenylalanine or tryptophan. The D gene is left open where the match is weak. The size entry is marked missing in some rows and otherwise reads once, few, many or a size class.

V: TRBV18
J: TRBJ1-1
D: .
size: once
CDR3: CASSPRSAGEGNTEAFF
DNA: TGTGCCAGCTCACCACGTTCAGCAGGGGAAGGGAACACTGAAGCTTTCTTT

V: TRBV3-1/TRBV3-2
J: TRBJ1-2
D: TRBD1
size: .
CDR3: CASSPRTGNNGYTF
DNA: TGTGCCAGCAGCCCCCGGACAGGGAATAATGGCTACACCTTC

V: TRBV11-2
J: TRBJ1-6
D: TRBD1
size: .
CDR3: CASSLGPQGESPLHF
DNA: TGTGCCAGCAGCTTAGGACCTCAGGGGGAATCACCCCTCCACTTT

V: TRBV5-4
J: TRBJ1-2
D: TRBD1
size: .
CDR3: CASSTGQGTIGYTF
DNA: TGTGCCAGCAGCACCGGACAGGGAACTATCGGCTACACCTTC

V: TRBV4-1
J: TRBJ2-5
D: .
size: .
CDR3: CAMTVGERQETQYF
DNA: TGCGCCATGACGGTCGGGGAAAGACAAGAGACCCAGTACTTC

V: TRBV19
J: TRBJ1-5
D: .
size: .
CDR3: CASRRDISSNQPQHF
DNA: TGTGCCAGTAGAAGGGACATATCTAGCAATCAGCCCCAGCATTTT

V: TRBV5-8
J: TRBJ2-1
D: .
size: .
CDR3: CASSFLREQFF
DNA: TGTGCCAGCAGCTTCCTTCGGGAGCAGTTCTTC

V: TRBV28
J: TRBJ2-5
D: TRBD2
size: .
CDR3: CASSPWGGVAGVEETQYF
DNA: TGTGCCAGCAGTCCCTGGGGGGGGGTAGCGGGAGTCGAAGAGACCCAGTACTTC

V: TRBV28
J: TRBJ1-4
D: TRBD1
size: .
CDR3: CASRPRTGRKGANEKLFF
DNA: TGTGCCAGCAGGCCGCGGACAGGGAGGAAAGGGGCTAATGAAAAACTGTTTTTT

V: TRBV6-2/TRBV6-3
J: TRBJ2-5
D: TRBD2
size: .
CDR3: CASSRSGQETQYF
DNA: TGTGCCAGCAGCCGTAGCGGGCAAGAGACCCAGTACTTC

V: TRBV18
J: TRBJ2-5
D: TRBD2
size: .
CDR3: CASSPPGLAGSQETQYF
DNA: TGTGCCAGCTCGCCTCCGGGACTAGCGGGGAGTCAAGAGACCCAGTACTTC

V: TRBV2
J: TRBJ2-3
D: .
size: .
CDR3: CASRGGLTQTDTQYF
DNA: TGTGCCAGCAGGGGAGGTCTAACACAGACAGATACGCAGTATTTT

V: TRBV19
J: TRBJ2-6
D: .
size: .
CDR3: CASSMKHSGGSGANVLTF
DNA: TGTGCCAGTAGTATGAAGCACTCCGGGGGCTCTGGGGCCAACGTCCTGACTTTC

V: TRBV3-1/TRBV3-2
J: TRBJ1-5
D: TRBD1
size: once
CDR3: CASSHKDRAGNQPQHF
DNA: TGTGCCAGCAGCCACAAGGACAGGGCTGGCAATCAGCCCCAGCATTTT

V: TRBV19
J: TRBJ2-7
D: .
size: .
CDR3: CASSTGGGSYEQYF
DNA: TGTGCCAGTTCCACCGGGGGTGGGAGTTACGAGCAGTACTTC

V: TRBV2
J: TRBJ2-1
D: .
size: .
CDR3: CASSGRAKKSDEQFF
DNA: TGTGCCAGCAGCGGCAGGGCCAAGAAGAGCGATGAGCAGTTCTTC

V: TRBV9
J: TRBJ1-2
D: .
size: .
CDR3: CASSVVAGYGYTF
DNA: TGTGCCAGCAGCGTAGTAGCCGGCTATGGCTACACCTTC

V: TRBV27
J: TRBJ2-1
D: .
size: once
CDR3: CASQKLLYNEQFF
DNA: TGTGCCAGCCAAAAACTCTTGTATAATGAGCAGTTCTTC

V: TRBV5-1
J: TRBJ1-2
D: .
size: .
CDR3: CASSLSQNYGYTF
DNA: TGCGCCAGCAGCTTGTCCCAGAACTATGGCTACACCTTC

V: TRBV7-9
J: TRBJ2-2
D: TRBD1
size: .
CDR3: CASRHGTGRNTGELFF
DNA: TGTGCCAGCAGGCACGGGACAGGAAGGAACACCGGGGAGCTGTTTTTT

V: TRBV6-5
J: TRBJ1-5
D: .
size: .
CDR3: CASSPDRRVSQPQHF
DNA: TGTGCCAGCAGTCCGGACCGGAGGGTGAGTCAGCCCCAGCATTTT

V: TRBV6-1
J: TRBJ1-1
D: .
size: .
CDR3: CASSEAARRGNTEAFF
DNA: TGTGCCAGCAGTGAAGCAGCTCGCAGGGGGAACACTGAAGCTTTCTTT

V: TRBV4-1
J: TRBJ1-4
D: TRBD1
size: .
CDR3: CASSRGQGTATNEKLFF
DNA: TGCGCCAGCAGCCGGGGACAGGGGACGGCAACTAATGAAAAACTGTTTTTT

V: TRBV12-3/TRBV12-4
J: TRBJ2-7
D: .
size: .
CDR3: CASSVRGYEQYF
DNA: TGTGCCAGCAGTGTCCGCGGGTACGAGCAGTACTTC

V: TRBV7-3
J: TRBJ2-2
D: TRBD2
size: .
CDR3: CASSLLAGGSSGELFF
DNA: TGTGCCAGCAGCTTATTAGCGGGAGGCTCCTCCGGGGAGCTGTTTTTT

V: TRBV28
J: TRBJ1-2
D: TRBD1
size: .
CDR3: CASSLDRVAGGYTF
DNA: TGTGCCAGCAGTTTGGACAGGGTTGCGGGGGGCTACACCTTC

V: TRBV10-3
J: TRBJ2-1
D: .
size: .
CDR3: CAIGGVNEQFF
DNA: TGTGCCATCGGAGGGGTTAATGAGCAGTTCTTC

V: TRBV27
J: TRBJ2-3
D: TRBD2
size: once
CDR3: CASSLSLSGRSTDTQYF
DNA: TGTGCCAGCAGTTTATCGCTTAGCGGGCGGAGCACAGATACGCAGTATTTT

V: TRBV28
J: TRBJ1-2
D: TRBD1
size: medium-sized
CDR3: CASSYGTGINYGYTF
DNA: TGTGCCAGCAGTTACGGGACAGGGATTAACTATGGCTACACCTTC

V: TRBV5-6
J: TRBJ1-5
D: TRBD1
size: .
CDR3: CASSSGTGGLLDQPQHF
DNA: TGTGCCAGCAGCTCCGGGACAGGGGGCCTCTTGGATCAGCCCCAGCATTTT

V: TRBV27
J: TRBJ2-3
D: TRBD2
size: .
CDR3: CASSSLAGGLDTQYF
DNA: TGTGCCAGCAGTTCATTAGCGGGGGGGCTAGATACGCAGTATTTT

V: TRBV25-1
J: TRBJ1-1
D: .
size: .
CDR3: CASSDGVAEAFF
DNA: TGTGCCAGCAGTGACGGAGTGGCTGAAGCTTTCTTT

V: TRBV7-3
J: TRBJ2-2
D: .
size: .
CDR3: CASRKPGLRNFGELFF
DNA: TGTGCCAGCAGGAAACCGGGACTGCGGAACTTCGGGGAGCTGTTTTTT